The rows below give T cell receptor beta chains drawn from one sample of a study of blood T cell repertoires in COVID-19. Here immunoSEQ multiplex PCR was the method, and the copy in TCRdb shows in-frame clones only, minus some. The sample holds roughly 80,000 clones, around 90% seen once. The sample consisted of peripheral blood. The source of these receptors is a woman older than 75 with active or convalescent COVID-19. Both conserved end residues are part of each CDR3. D genes are given only for firm matches. Rows give clone size only sometimes, using once, few, many, or a class for an expanded clone.

TRBV5-1	NA	TRBD2	TRBJ2-7	CASRLAGGNYEQYF	TGCGCCAGCAGGCTAGCGGGAGGGAACTACGAGCAGTACTTC
TRBV5-8	NA	TRBD1	TRBJ2-7	CASTPTGSSVEQYF	TGTGCCAGCACCCCGACAGGGAGTAGCGTCGAGCAGTACTTC
TRBV6-2/TRBV6-3	NA	TRBD1	TRBJ1-5	CASSFRQGSSNQPQHF	TGTGCCAGCAGCTTCAGACAGGGGTCTAGCAATCAGCCCCAGCATTTT
TRBV7-2	NA	NA	TRBJ1-1	CASSLVPPGVTEAFF	TGTGCCAGCAGCTTAGTTCCCCCGGGGGTGACTGAAGCTTTCTTT
TRBV3-1/TRBV3-2	NA	NA	TRBJ2-7	CASSQEGTLPYEQYF	TGTGCCAGCAGCCAAGAAGGGACTCTCCCCTACGAGCAGTACTTC
TRBV5-1	NA	TRBD1	TRBJ2-7	CASSSGQTGPREQYF	TGCGCCAGCAGCTCGGGACAGACGGGACCTCGGGAGCAGTACTTC
TRBV7-2	once	NA	TRBJ2-2	CASSLLRSTGELFF	TGTGCCAGCAGCTTACTCAGGTCCACCGGGGAGCTGTTTTTT
TRBV9	NA	TRBD2	TRBJ2-3	CASSPDGRGDTQYF	TGTGCCAGCAGCCCCGACGGGAGGGGGGATACGCAGTATTTT
TRBV5-1	NA	TRBD2	TRBJ2-3	CASSLGLAGGRTDTQYF	TGCGCCAGCAGCTTGGGACTAGCGGGAGGTAGGACAGATACGCAGTATTTT
TRBV6-4	NA	TRBD2	TRBJ2-3	CATSSGSTDTQYF	TGTGCCACTTCTAGCGGGAGCACAGATACGCAGTATTTT
TRBV7-9	NA	NA	TRBJ1-3	CASSFGRSGNTIYF	TGTGCCAGCAGCTTTGGCCGCTCTGGAAACACCATATATTTT
TRBV4-1	NA	NA	TRBJ2-7	CASIPSDSAKISPQYF	TGCGCCAGTATCCCGAGTGACAGCGCAAAGATTTCCCCGCAGTACTTC
TRBV9	NA	NA	TRBJ2-2	CASSVGRVTGELFF	TGTGCCAGCAGCGTAGGCAGGGTCACCGGGGAGCTGTTTTTT
TRBV6-5	NA	NA	TRBJ2-2	CASSRDRLTGELFF	TGTGCCAGCAGTCGAGACAGGTTAACCGGGGAGCTGTTTTTT
TRBV5-1	NA	TRBD2	TRBJ2-1	CASSPTSGRAIYNEQFF	TGCGCCAGCAGCCCTACTAGCGGGAGGGCTATATACAATGAGCAGTTCTTC
TRBV25-1	NA	NA	TRBJ2-2	CASSEPQGSGELFF	TGTGCCAGCAGTGAACCTCAGGGCTCCGGGGAGCTGTTTTTT
TRBV10-2	NA	TRBD2	TRBJ2-3	CASSAPPGLAGGSTDTQYF	TGCGCCAGCAGTGCACCCCCGGGACTAGCGGGGGGTAGCACAGATACGCAGTATTTT
TRBV27	once	NA	TRBJ2-7	CASSLAEYEQYF	TGTGCCAGCAGTCTTGCGGAATACGAGCAGTACTTC
TRBV9	few	NA	TRBJ2-2	CASTSGTGELFF	TGTGCCAGCACCTCAGGGACCGGGGAGCTGTTTTTT
TRBV7-3	NA	TRBD1	TRBJ2-7	CASSLDRGYEQYF	TGTGCCAGCAGCTTGGACAGGGGCTACGAGCAGTACTTC
TRBV7-3	NA	NA	TRBJ2-1	CASSLGQRNEQFF	TGTGCCAGCAGCTTAGGGCAACGGAATGAGCAGTTCTTC
TRBV18	once	NA	TRBJ2-5	CASSPPPGETQYF	TGTGCCAGCTCACCACCGCCAGGGGAGACCCAGTACTTC
TRBV11-2	NA	NA	TRBJ1-3	CASSSLGGAAGNTIYF	TGTGCCAGCAGCTCCCTTGGTGGGGCTGCTGGAAACACCATATATTTT
TRBV3-1/TRBV3-2	NA	TRBD2	TRBJ2-6	CASSSGGFSGANVLTF	TGTGCCAGCAGCTCGGGAGGGTTCTCTGGGGCCAACGTCCTGACTTTC
TRBV6-5	NA	TRBD1	TRBJ1-1	CASSPREGALAFF	TGTGCCAGCAGTCCCCGGGAGGGGGCCCTCGCTTTCTTT
TRBV10-2	NA	NA	TRBJ2-2	CASRSSPTGELFF	TGCGCCAGCCGCTCTAGCCCCACCGGGGAGCTGTTTTTT
TRBV2	NA	NA	TRBJ1-3	CASSRTAFGNTIYF	TGTGCCAGCAGTCGGACAGCCTTCGGAAACACCATATATTTT
TRBV6-5	NA	TRBD1	TRBJ2-7	CASSFTGGRSYEQYF	TGTGCCAGCAGCTTTACAGGGGGCAGATCCTACGAGCAGTACTTC
TRBV11-3	NA	TRBD1	TRBJ2-1	CASSSGQGKGSYNEQFF	TGTGCCAGCAGCTCGGGACAGGGAAAGGGATCCTACAATGAGCAGTTCTTC
TRBV19	once	TRBD1	TRBJ2-7	CASSWGQGGSYEQYF	TGTGCCAGTAGTTGGGGACAGGGGGGCTCCTACGAGCAGTACTTC
TRBV30	NA	TRBD1	TRBJ1-4	CAWSEPYRGEKLFF	TGTGCCTGGAGTGAGCCCTACAGGGGCGAAAAACTGTTTTTT
TRBV30	NA	NA	TRBJ2-7	CAWSVGSGYYEQYF	TGTGCCTGGAGTGTAGGTAGCGGTTACTACGAGCAGTACTTC
TRBV21-1	NA	NA	TRBJ1-3	CASSKDGRGLGNTIYF	TGTGCCAGCAGCAAAGACGGCAGGGGGCTCGGAAACACCATATATTTT
TRBV7-2	NA	TRBD2	TRBJ2-3	CASSLRGSGGLGGDTQYF	TGTGCCAGCAGCTTAAGGGGTAGCGGGGGACTCGGAGGAGATACGCAGTATTTT
TRBV7-2	NA	NA	TRBJ2-5	CASSLQLGVRETQYF	TGTGCCAGCAGTCTGCAGCTAGGGGTGCGAGAGACCCAGTACTTC
TRBV29-1	NA	NA	TRBJ2-1	CSVSGPAYNEQFF	TGCAGCGTCAGCGGGCCGGCCTACAATGAGCAGTTCTTC
TRBV11-2	NA	NA	TRBJ1-3	CASSLLRRPLRGNTIYF	TGTGCCAGCAGCCTCCTGCGGAGGCCCCTCCGTGGAAACACCATATATTTT
TRBV6-6	NA	TRBD1	TRBJ1-1	CASSYPLGTGTGEAFF	TGTGCCAGCAGTTACCCCCTTGGGACAGGGACCGGTGAAGCTTTCTTT
TRBV5-1	NA	NA	TRBJ2-2	CASSLAARSNTGELFF	TGCGCCAGCAGCTTGGCCGCTAGGAGCAACACCGGGGAGCTGTTTTTT
TRBV12-3/TRBV12-4	NA	NA	TRBJ1-2	CASSFGRDYGYTF	TGTGCCAGCAGTTTTGGCCGTGACTATGGCTACACCTTC
TRBV19	once	NA	TRBJ2-3	CASSIGSSGTDTQYF	TGTGCCAGTAGTATAGGGTCTAGCGGCACAGATACGCAGTATTTT
TRBV5-1	NA	TRBD1	TRBJ2-3	CASRVRDRATDTQYF	TGCGCCAGCAGGGTCCGGGACAGGGCCACAGATACGCAGTATTTT
TRBV24-1	NA	TRBD2	TRBJ2-5	CATSEPGGASQTQYF	TGTGCCACCAGTGAGCCCGGGGGGGCCAGCCAGACCCAGTACTTC
TRBV6-2/TRBV6-3	NA	NA	TRBJ2-3	CASSYVSQVDTQYF	TGTGCCAGCAGTTACGTCAGCCAGGTAGATACGCAGTATTTT
TRBV29-1	NA	TRBD1	TRBJ2-5	CSVHTGTGERIETQYF	TGCAGCGTTCATACCGGGACAGGGGAGAGGATAGAGACCCAGTACTTC
TRBV2	NA	TRBD2	TRBJ2-1	CASSVAGGYSEQFF	TGTGCCAGCAGTGTAGCGGGAGGGTACAGTGAGCAGTTCTTC